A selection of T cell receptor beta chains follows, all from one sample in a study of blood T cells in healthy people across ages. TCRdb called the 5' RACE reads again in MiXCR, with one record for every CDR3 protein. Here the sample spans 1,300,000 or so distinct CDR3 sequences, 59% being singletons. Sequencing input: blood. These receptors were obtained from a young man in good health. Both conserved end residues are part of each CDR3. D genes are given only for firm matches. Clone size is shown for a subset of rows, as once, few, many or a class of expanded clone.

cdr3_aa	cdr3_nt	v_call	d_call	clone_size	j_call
CASSLLGLAGEGNEQFF	TGTGCCAGCAGTTTATTAGGGCTAGCGGGAGAGGGTAATGAGCAGTTCTTC	TRBV27	TRBD2	few	TRBJ2-1
CASSYGEADTQYF	TGTGCCAGCAGTTATGGGGAGGCAGATACGCAGTATTTT	TRBV6-2/TRBV6-3	.	many	TRBJ2-3
CASSDAQWGYTF	TGTGCCAGCAGTGACGCCCAGTGGGGCTACACCTTC	TRBV6-4	.	.	TRBJ1-2
CAGSAANYGYTF	TGTGCCGGTTCCGCAGCTAACTATGGCTACACCTTC	TRBV7-6	.	once	TRBJ1-2
CASIGGTEAFF	TGTGCCAGCATAGGAGGGACTGAAGCTTTCTTT	TRBV6-1	.	few	TRBJ1-1
CASSLGSESVYGYTF	TGCGCCAGCAGCTTGGGGTCAGAGAGTGTCTATGGCTACACCTTC	TRBV5-1	.	.	TRBJ1-2
CSVEAGGRNNEQYF	TGCAGCGTTGAAGCAGGGGGCCGAAACAATGAGCAGTACTTC	TRBV29-1	TRBD1	.	TRBJ2-7
CSARRGDSYEQYF	TGCAGTGCTAGAAGAGGGGACTCCTACGAGCAGTACTTC	TRBV20-1	.	few	TRBJ2-7
CASSSTGGADNEQFF	TGTGCCAGCTCATCGACAGGGGGGGCGGACAATGAGCAGTTCTTC	TRBV18	TRBD1	.	TRBJ2-1
CASSPEGWGPSGANVLTF	TGTGCCAGCAGTCCCGAGGGCTGGGGGCCCTCTGGGGCCAACGTCCTGACTTTC	TRBV6-1	.	.	TRBJ2-6
CSVEDQGGSTDTQYF	TGCAGCGTTGAAGATCAAGGGGGAAGCACAGATACGCAGTATTTT	TRBV29-1	.	few	TRBJ2-3
CASSYSETSWETQYF	TGTGCCAGCAGTTACTCGGAGACTAGTTGGGAGACCCAGTACTTC	TRBV6-5	.	.	TRBJ2-5
CASTLGQVYEQYF	TGCGCCAGCACCCTCGGACAGGTCTACGAGCAGTACTTC	TRBV5-1	TRBD1	few	TRBJ2-7
CASSGETSGTRYSYNEQFF	TGTGCCAGCAGTGGGGAGACTAGCGGGACGCGTTACTCCTACAATGAGCAGTTCTTC	TRBV2	TRBD2	.	TRBJ2-1
CSAGRDRGYEQYF	TGCAGTGCTGGACGGGACAGGGGCTACGAGCAGTACTTC	TRBV20-1	TRBD1	.	TRBJ2-7
CASSDGLAERTDTQYF	TGTGCCAGCAGCGATGGACTAGCGGAACGCACAGATACGCAGTATTTT	TRBV7-2	TRBD2	.	TRBJ2-3
CASSKEWPRYEAFF	TGTGCCAGCAGCAAAGAATGGCCCCGGTATGAAGCTTTCTTT	TRBV21-1	.	.	TRBJ1-1
CASSPGTPGGLFF	TGTGCCAGCAGCCCCGGGACGCCTGGGGGACTGTTTTTT	TRBV7-9	.	.	TRBJ1-4
CASSQDRGRGVNEKLFF	TGCGCCAGCAGCCAAGACAGGGGCCGGGGGGTTAATGAAAAACTGTTTTTT	TRBV4-3	.	.	TRBJ1-4
CASSLPTGVGGYTF	TGTGCCAGCAGTTTGCCCACGGGGGTTGGGGGCTACACCTTC	TRBV28	.	.	TRBJ1-2
CASSVGQGSSYEQYF	TGTGCCAGCAGCGTTGGACAGGGGAGCTCCTACGAGCAGTACTTC	TRBV11-2	TRBD1	few	TRBJ2-7
CASSYSARDNEQFF	TGTGCCAGCAGTTACTCGGCCAGGGACAATGAGCAGTTCTTC	TRBV6-6	.	few	TRBJ2-1
CASSQDTGLIGSPLHF	TGCGCCAGCAGCCAAGATACCGGGTTGATCGGTTCACCCCTCCACTTT	TRBV4-3	.	.	TRBJ1-6
CASCPLQDYNEQFF	TGTGCCAGCTGCCCCCTGCAGGATTACAATGAGCAGTTCTTC	TRBV12-3/TRBV12-4	.	.	TRBJ2-1
CASNSPGGAFGTEAFF	TGTGCCAGCAACTCCCCAGGGGGGGCTTTCGGCACTGAAGCTTTCTTT	TRBV7-9	TRBD1	.	TRBJ1-1
CASSPLRARGYTEAFF	TGTGCCAGCAGCCCTCTTCGCGCCCGCGGGTACACTGAAGCTTTCTTT	TRBV7-2	.	.	TRBJ1-1
CASSLDRVAFF	TGTGCCAGCAGCTTGGACAGGGTAGCTTTCTTT	TRBV5-5	.	.	TRBJ1-1
CASSQQGVTEAFF	TGTGCCAGCAGCCAACAGGGAGTCACTGAAGCTTTCTTT	TRBV6-6	.	.	TRBJ1-1
CASRITGSGYEQYF	TGTGCCAGCAGAATAACAGGGTCGGGGTACGAGCAGTACTTC	TRBV27	.	.	TRBJ2-7
CSGNREPNTEAFF	TGCAGCGGGAACAGGGAGCCCAACACTGAAGCTTTCTTT	TRBV29-1	.	few	TRBJ1-1
CASGSGGPTDTQYF	TGTGCCAGCGGTAGCGGGGGCCCAACAGATACGCAGTATTTT	TRBV6-5	TRBD2	.	TRBJ2-3
CASGEGNDAFF	TGTGCCAGTGGGGAGGGGAACGACGCTTTCTTT	TRBV6-5	.	.	TRBJ1-1
CASSPGQGSGTQYF	TGTGCTAGCAGCCCAGGACAGGGATCAGGGACCCAGTACTTC	TRBV7-7	TRBD1	.	TRBJ2-5
CASSQEDTSSYEQYF	TGCGCCAGCAGCCAAGAGGACACCAGCTCCTACGAGCAGTACTTC	TRBV4-1	.	.	TRBJ2-7
CATSDGYQETQYF	TGTGCCACGAGCGACGGATACCAAGAGACCCAGTACTTC	TRBV24-1	.	.	TRBJ2-5